Described below is a single T cell receptor beta chain sequence and its context. Its antigen is still unknown. TCRdb derives one entry per CDR3 protein from the 5' RACE reads, leaving out DNA. The specimen's table records some 190,000 distinct CDR3 sequences. The data stem from a study of monozygotic twins with inflammatory bowel disease. Findings of the study overall: Discordant twins showed the same repertoire similarity as concordant twins, possibly from limited power. IBD patients shared fewer clonotypes with other individuals than healthy twins, especially patients with disease activity signs. Evidence failed to back one strong IBD-linked signal or clonotype.

CDR1 and CDR2 from the germline V gene are SEHNR and FQNEAQ (reference sequence). The CDR3 sequence is 11 residues long. The TCR sequence derives from a human donor with ulcerative colitis or Crohn's disease, or a healthy co-twin of an affected twin (not recorded which). This chain links TRBV7-9 with TRBJ2-7. The material sequenced was blood. The CDR3: CASSPTGEQYF. The whole variable domain, filled in from reference TRBV7-9 and TRBJ2-7, reads DTGVSQNPRHKITKRGQNVTFRCDPISEHNRLYWYRQTLGQGPEFLTYFQNEAQLEKSRLLSDRFSAERPKGSFSTLEIQRTEQGDSAMYLCASSPTGEQYFGPGTRLTVT.